The entry below gives a single T cell receptor beta chain sequence along with its context. This CDR3 has 14 amino acids. The ends were cut back, 4 bases at V and 4 bases at J, with 14 bases in the middle. Germline assignment: CDR1 SGHDN and CDR2 FVKESK. TRAV- and TRBV-specific primers primed first-strand cDNA, covering alpha and beta chains. TCRs underwent about 20 PCR cycles of amplification with a constant-region primer and V-primer adapter. TCRdb re-analysed the reads in MiXCR, keeping a single row per CDR3 protein. The sample consists of around 9,800 distinct CDR3 sequences, roughly four fifths of them appearing once. The data originate from a study of low-dose radiotherapy and immunotherapy resistance in tumors. Whole-study context: On an every-two-weeks schedule, patients received intravenous nivolumab 240 mg, along with ipilimumab 1 mg/kg every six weeks. Treatment included intravenous cyclophosphamide dosed at 200 mg/m2 every two weeks, one day before radiation and immunotherapy. Patients took oral aspirin 300 mg daily for four cycles from cycle 1 day 1.

Low-dose radiotherapy and low-dose cyclophosphamide, together with aspirin, ipilimumab and nivolumab, were given to donors. This TCR was recovered from a human donor with advanced metastatic prostate, ovarian, gallbladder or colorectal cancer (not recorded which). This table probably holds off-target reads from a library built for another chain. The chain joins TRBV14 to TRBJ2-7, with D maybe TRBD2 (7 bases). CDR3 bases: TGTGCCAGCAGCCGAGGGGGGGGCCGGTACGAGCAGTACTTC. Protein product: CASSRGGGRYEQYF.